This TCR beta chain was documented in a study of early T cells in non-severe SARS-CoV-2 infection. For the study at large: Bulk RNA from unsorted whole blood was sequenced; chains were unpaired.

The study, taken as a whole, reports: Lookups in VDJdb leaned toward anti-spike CD8 responses and missed private and CD4 specificities.

A remark on this clonotype: Its specificity is not known.

Individual cDNA molecules received unique molecular identifiers. TCRdb used MiXCR to reprocess the 5' RACE reads, holding one entry per CDR3 protein. This table has about 60,000 distinct CDR3 sequences, roughly an eighth appearing once. The source material was whole blood. This receptor was taken from an adult who was a healthcare worker with PCR-confirmed SARS-CoV-2 infection or an uninfected control (not recorded which).

In DNA, the CDR3 is TGTGCCAGCAGCCCACGGACTGATTCACCCCTCCACTTT. This encodes CASSPRTDSPLHF. The chain combines TRBV7-9 with TRBJ1-6; D call uncertain. V dropped 5 bases and J dropped 8 bases, with 10 bases sitting between them. CDR3 size: 13 residues. Germline V gives CDR1 SEHNR, CDR2 FQNEAQ (reference sequence).